The 18 T cell receptor beta chains in this list originate from one sample, sequenced in a study of T cell clonality in common variable immunodeficiency. TCRdb's copy holds only in-frame clones and misses some; the assay was immunoSEQ multiplex PCR. This sample includes more than 65,000 clones with no singletons; its ten biggest clones take up 0.8%. The sample comprised peripheral blood mononuclear cells. The receptors were sampled from a person aged 18 to 70 in good health.

This clone has at least ten counts. The read comes to an end 3 residues before the CDR3 does, leaving the germline J gene to fill in the end. The V and J genes are TRBV7-4 and TRBJ2-3, with D uncertain. CDR1 SGHVT and CDR2 SQSDAQ come from the germline V gene. Trimming pared 4 bases from V and 1 base from J, leaving 9 bases between. This CDR3 is 14 amino acids long. CDR3 loop: CASSSDTGTDTQYF. Partial CDR3 DNA: TGTGCCAGCAGCTCCGACACAGGCACAGATACG.

This clone was recorded many times. The read ends 3 residues shy of where the CDR3 ends; the end is completed using the germline J gene. The V call is TRBV28, the J call TRBJ2-7; the match to TRBD2 covers 10 bases. This CDR3 has 14 amino acids. After removal of 4 bases from V and 6 bases from J, the junction contained 6 bases not matched to a gene. Germline V lookup: CDR1 MDHEN, CDR2 SYDVKM. The CDR3 sequence: CASSSRTSGSEQYF. Incomplete CDR3 DNA: TGTGCCAGCAGTTCCAGGACTAGCGGCAGCGAG.

This clone was seen many times. The read stops 3 residues short of the end of the CDR3; the missing end is completed from the germline J gene. The chain recombines TRBV6-2 or TRBV6-3 with TRBJ2-7, with 10 nucleotides matching TRBD1. V was clipped by 5 bases and J by 4 bases; unmatched bases: 11. The V gene's germline CDR1 is MNHEY and CDR2 SVGEGT. This CDR3 comprises 16 residues. This CDR3 is CASSLTGGAVLYEQYF. The sequenced part of the CDR3 DNA is TGTGCCAGCAGTCTGACAGGGGGCGCCGTTCTATACGAG.

There are many counts of this clone. Read data end 3 residues before the CDR3 end; the end is taken from the germline J gene. This chain links TRBV11-2 with TRBJ2-7; D ambiguous. This CDR3 contains 12 residues. Germline values: CDR1 SGHAT, CDR2 FQNNGV. V gave up 5 bases and J gave up 4 bases, with 9 bases separating them. The CDR3 DNA, read in part, is TGTGCCAGCAGCCCTCCCTTTTACGAG. It encodes CASSPPFYE. The complete CDR3 protein is CASSPPFYEQYF. The full variable domain, its missing parts supplied by reference TRBV11-2 and TRBJ2-7, is EAGVAQSPRYKIIEKRQSVAFWCNPISGHATLYWYQQILGQGPKLLIQFQNNGVVDDSQLPKDRFSAERLKGVDSTLKIQPAKLEDSAVYLCASSPPFYEQYFGPGTRLTVT.

This clone was seen ten or more times. With the read ending 3 residues before the CDR3 end, the germline J gene is used to fill in that end. This sequence joins TRBV20-1 and TRBJ1-3, with 9 positions matching TRBD1. The CDR3 has 14 amino acids. Germline V gives CDR1 DFQATT, CDR2 SNEGSKA (reference sequence). Germline trimming cut 4 bases from V and 4 bases from J; bases unmatched to any gene: 5. CDR3 residues: CSAKPGQGGNTIYF. CDR3 bases read: TGCAGTGCTAAGCCGGGACAGGGAGGAAACACC.

This clone appeared many times. The DNA ends 3 residues before the CDR3 does, and the rest of the CDR3 is filled in from the germline J gene. The genes are TRBV29-1 and TRBJ1-4, with D unresolved. The V end lost 4 bases, the J end lost 6 bases, and 15 bases lay between the germline ends. The length of the CDR3 is 14 residues. The germline gives CDR1 SQVTM, CDR2 ANQGSEA. CDR3 DNA (partial): TGCAGCGTTGGTGGTGGCAGACATCATGAAAAA. It yields the protein CSVGGGRHHEK. The whole CDR3 sequence is CSVGGGRHHEKLFF.

This clone was counted at least ten times. Sequencing ends 3 residues short of the CDR3 end; the germline J gene provides the rest. The chain is built from TRBV9 and TRBJ2-1, with 9 bases matching TRBD2. The ends lost 0 bases at V and 6 bases at J; junction bases unmatched: 10. CDR1 and CDR2 (germline): SGDLS, YYNGEE. This CDR3 has 17 amino acids. The CDR3 loop reads CASSVASAGLASNEQFF. The part of the CDR3 DNA that was read is TGTGCCAGCAGCGTAGCCTCTGCGGGACTAGCTAGCAATGAG.

This clone was counted many times. Read coverage stops 3 residues before the CDR3 terminus; the germline J gene supplies the remainder. The chain is built from TRBV7-6 and TRBJ2-5, with D unresolved. V was cut by 0 bases and J by 0 bases, with 17 bases left in between. The CDR3 covers 18 residues. Germline V CDR1 and CDR2: SGHVS, FNYEAQ. CDR3 loop: CASSLAVAWRSDQETQYF. The part of the CDR3 DNA that was read is TGTGCCAGCAGCTTAGCGGTAGCTTGGCGATCGGACCAAGAGACC. Based on the CDR3 plus reference TRBV7-6 and TRBJ2-5, the full variable domain is GAGVSQSPRYKVTKRGQDVALRCDPISGHVSLYWYRQALGQGPEFLTYFNYEAQQDKSGLPNDRFSAERPEGSISTLTIQRTEQRDSAMYRCASSLAVAWRSDQETQYFGPGTRLLVL.

This clone was recorded a few times. CDR3 sequence: CASSRRITGNEQFF. CDR3 DNA, as far as it was read: TGTGCCAGCAGCCGGAGAATTACAGGCAATGAG. The gene calls are TRBV5-6 and TRBJ2-1; D may be TRBD1 (5 bases). The read ends 3 residues shy of where the CDR3 ends; the end is completed using the germline J gene. This CDR3 has 14 amino acids. Trimming left V 4 bases short and J 6 bases short, with 14 bases between. Germline lookup yields CDR1 SGHDT and CDR2 YYEEEE.

Ten or more counts support this clone. The read ends 3 residues shy of where the CDR3 ends; the end is completed using the germline J gene. The chain recombines TRBV9 with TRBJ2-7; D is unresolved. The V gene lost 0 bases and the J gene lost 0 bases, with 10 bases spanning the gap. Germline CDR1 is SGDLS and CDR2 is YYNGEE. There are 15 residues in the CDR3. CDR3 DNA, as far as it was read: TGTGCCAGCAGCGTAGCGGGTCAGCCCTCCTACGAG. Its protein is CASSVAGQPSYE. The CDR3, in full, reads CASSVAGQPSYEQYF.

This clone was detected many times. The read falls 3 residues short of the CDR3 end, and the missing part is taken from the germline J gene. This rearrangement joins TRBV2 to TRBJ2-5; 11 bases align to TRBD1. The CDR3 length is 13 residues. V lost 6 bases to trimming and J lost 5 bases; unmatched junction nucleotides: 2. Germline CDR1 is SNHLY and CDR2 is FYNNEI. Incomplete CDR3 DNA: TGTGCCAGCAGGGGACAGGGGGGGGAGACC. This codes for CASRGQGGET. The whole CDR3 sequence reads CASRGQGGETQYF.

This clone came up many times. The CDR3 extends 3 residues past the end of the read, so its final part is completed from the germline J gene. The chain is built from TRBV7-2 and TRBJ1-1; unclear D gene. The CDR3 spans 13 residues. Germline loops: CDR1 SGHTA, CDR2 FQGNSA. Trimming removed 1 base from V and 3 bases from J, with 6 bases in between. This CDR3 is CASSLGLDTEAFF. The CDR3 DNA, read in part, is TGTGCCAGCAGCTTAGGTTTAGACACTGAA.

About this clone: The CDR3 end lies 3 residues beyond the end of the read and is filled in from the germline J gene. The chain links TRBV6-2 or TRBV6-3 to TRBJ1-5, with D uncertain. CDR3 length: 15 amino acids. The ends were cut back, 0 bases at V and 7 bases at J, with 13 bases in the middle. Germline values: CDR1 MNHEY, CDR2 SVGEGT. The CDR3 protein is CASSYSIVLSQPQHF. CDR3 DNA, as far as it was read: TGTGCCAGCAGTTACTCAATCGTCCTCTCCCAGCCC.

This clone was observed a few times. The CDR3 is cut off 3 residues early in the read; its end comes from the germline J gene. The chain combines TRBV29-1 with TRBJ2-7, with TRBD1 matching 8 bases. The length of the CDR3 is 14 residues. The junction had 6 bases not matched to a gene; V was cut back by 3 bases and J by 2 bases. From germline, CDR1 is SQVTM and CDR2 ANQGSEA. The CDR3 reads CSVEMRDRPYEQYF. Partial CDR3 DNA: TGCAGCGTTGAGATGCGGGACAGGCCCTACGAG.

This clone was seen at least ten times. The read falls 3 residues short of the CDR3 end, and the missing part is taken from the germline J gene. The gene calls are TRBV18 and TRBJ2-5, with 8 bases lining up with TRBD2. The CDR3 runs 15 residues. The germline gives CDR1 KGHSH, CDR2 LQKENI. Germline trimming cut 3 bases from V and 1 base from J; bases unmatched to any gene: 4. CDR3: CASSPAAGVQETQYF. Incomplete CDR3 DNA: TGTGCCAGCTCACCTGCAGCGGGGGTCCAAGAGACC.

This clone was recorded at least ten times. With the read ending 3 residues before the CDR3 end, the germline J gene is used to fill in that end. The J gene is TRBJ2-7, the V gene TRBV18, with TRBD1 as a possible D gene (6 bases). From germline, CDR1 is KGHSH and CDR2 LQKENI. Trimming stripped 3 bases from V and 0 bases from J, with 9 bases between. CDR3 length: 14 residues. Partial CDR3 DNA: TGTGCCAGCTCACCCGACAGGAGCTCCTACGAG. Its translation is CASSPDRSSYE. The whole CDR3 region reads CASSPDRSSYEQYF.

At least ten counts were recorded for this clone. The read stops 3 residues short of the end of the CDR3; the missing end is completed from the germline J gene. The rearrangement links TRBV7-3 to TRBJ2-2, with D possibly being TRBD1 (7 bases). The CDR3 runs to 15 residues. The germline gives CDR1 SGHTA, CDR2 FQGTGA. The ends were cut back, 4 bases at V and 7 bases at J, with 16 bases in the middle. The CDR3 loop is CASSSAGQTGGELFF. The CDR3 DNA, read in part, is TGTGCCAGCAGCTCGGCGGGACAGACTGGCGGGGAG.

This clone was recorded at least ten times. The read terminates 3 residues before the CDR3 end, so the remaining end is supplied by the germline J gene. This sequence joins TRBV19 and TRBJ2-1, with TRBD2 identical over 9 bases. The CDR3 length is 18 residues. After removal of 5 bases from V and 4 bases from J, the junction contained 15 bases not matched to a gene. Germline values: CDR1 LNHDA, CDR2 SQIVND (reference sequence). The sequenced part of the CDR3 DNA is TGTGCCAGTAGTCCTAACCCCCGCCGGGCGGGAGGGTACAATGAG. This gives the protein CASSPNPRRAGGYNE. The complete CDR3 reads CASSPNPRRAGGYNEQFF.